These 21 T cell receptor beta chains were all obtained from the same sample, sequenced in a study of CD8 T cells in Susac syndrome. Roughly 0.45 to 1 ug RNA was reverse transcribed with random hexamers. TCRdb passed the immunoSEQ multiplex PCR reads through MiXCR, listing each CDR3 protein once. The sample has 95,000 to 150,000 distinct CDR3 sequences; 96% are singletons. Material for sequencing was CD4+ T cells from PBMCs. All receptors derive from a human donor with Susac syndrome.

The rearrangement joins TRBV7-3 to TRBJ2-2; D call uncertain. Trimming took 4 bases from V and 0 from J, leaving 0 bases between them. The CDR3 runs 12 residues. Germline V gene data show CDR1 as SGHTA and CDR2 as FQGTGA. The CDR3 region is CASSSNTGELFF. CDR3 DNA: TGTGCCAGCAGCTCGAACACCGGGGAGCTGTTTTTT.

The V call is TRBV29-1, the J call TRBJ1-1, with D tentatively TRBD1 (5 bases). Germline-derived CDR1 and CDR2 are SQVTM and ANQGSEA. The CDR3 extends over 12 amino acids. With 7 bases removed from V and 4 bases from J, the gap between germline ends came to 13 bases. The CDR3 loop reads CSAGGRGTEAFF. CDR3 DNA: TGCAGCGCTGGGGGACGGGGCACTGAAGCTTTCTTT.

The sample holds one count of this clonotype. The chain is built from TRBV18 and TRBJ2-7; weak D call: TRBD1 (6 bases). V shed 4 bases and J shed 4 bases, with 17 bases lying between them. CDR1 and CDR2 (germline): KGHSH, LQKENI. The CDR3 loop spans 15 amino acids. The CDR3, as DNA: TGTGCCAGCTCACGGAGTCGACAGGAGACTTACGAGCAGTACTTC. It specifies CASSRSRQETYEQYF. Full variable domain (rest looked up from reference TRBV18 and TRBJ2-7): NAGVMQNPRHLVRRRGQEARLRCSPMKGHSHVYWYRQLPEEGLKFMVYLQKENIIDESGMPKERFSAEFPKEGPSILRIQQVVRGDSAAYFCASSRSRQETYEQYFGPGTRLTVT.

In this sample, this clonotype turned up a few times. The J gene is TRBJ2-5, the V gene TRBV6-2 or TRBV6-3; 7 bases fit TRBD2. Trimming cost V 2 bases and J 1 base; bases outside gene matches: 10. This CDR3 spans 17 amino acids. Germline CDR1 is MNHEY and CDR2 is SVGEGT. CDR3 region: CASSYGLREPPQETQYF. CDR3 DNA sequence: TGTGCCAGCAGTTACGGCTTGCGGGAGCCACCCCAAGAGACCCAGTACTTC.

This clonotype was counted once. The chain's CDR3 is CASSQETAPYYEQYF. DNA of the CDR3: TGTGCCAGCAGCCAAGAGACAGCTCCATACTACGAGCAGTACTTC. This chain joins TRBV3-1 and TRBJ2-7, with a possible D match to TRBD1 (5 bases). CDR3 size: 15 residues. Trimming pared 0 bases from V and 3 bases from J, leaving 12 bases between. Germline-derived CDR1 and CDR2 are LGHDT and YNNKEL (reference sequence).

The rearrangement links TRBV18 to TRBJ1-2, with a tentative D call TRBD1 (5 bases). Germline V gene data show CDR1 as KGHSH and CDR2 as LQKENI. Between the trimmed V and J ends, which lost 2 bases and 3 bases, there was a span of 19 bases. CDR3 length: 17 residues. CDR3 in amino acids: CASSPYKQAKGDYGYTF. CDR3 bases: TGTGCCAGCTCACCATACAAACAGGCAAAAGGGGACTATGGCTACACCTTC.

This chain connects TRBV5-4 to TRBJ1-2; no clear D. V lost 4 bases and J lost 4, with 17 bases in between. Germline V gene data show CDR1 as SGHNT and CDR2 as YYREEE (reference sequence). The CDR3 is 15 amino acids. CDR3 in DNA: TGTGCCAGCAGCCAAGAGATCAGTAATGCCTATGGCTACACCTTC. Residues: CASSQEISNAYGYTF.

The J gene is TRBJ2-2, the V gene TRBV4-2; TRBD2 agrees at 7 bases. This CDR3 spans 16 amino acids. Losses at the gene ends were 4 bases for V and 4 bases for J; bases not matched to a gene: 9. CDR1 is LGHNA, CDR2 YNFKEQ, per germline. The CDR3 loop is CASSPSGRETTGELFF. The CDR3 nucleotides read TGTGCCAGCAGCCCGAGTGGGCGGGAGACCACCGGGGAGCTGTTTTTT.

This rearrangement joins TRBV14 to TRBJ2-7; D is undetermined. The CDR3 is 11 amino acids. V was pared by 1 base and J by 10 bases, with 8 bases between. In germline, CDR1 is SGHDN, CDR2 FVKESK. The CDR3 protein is CASSQGANQYF. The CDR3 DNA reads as TGTGCCAGCAGCCAAGGGGCGAACCAGTACTTC.

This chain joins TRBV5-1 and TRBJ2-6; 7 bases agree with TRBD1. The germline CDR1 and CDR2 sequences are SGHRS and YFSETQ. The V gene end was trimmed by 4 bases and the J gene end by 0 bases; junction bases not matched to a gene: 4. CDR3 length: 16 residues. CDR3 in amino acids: CASSRGQNSGANVLTF. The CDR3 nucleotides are TGCGCCAGCAGCCGGGGACAGAACTCTGGGGCCAACGTCCTGACTTTC.

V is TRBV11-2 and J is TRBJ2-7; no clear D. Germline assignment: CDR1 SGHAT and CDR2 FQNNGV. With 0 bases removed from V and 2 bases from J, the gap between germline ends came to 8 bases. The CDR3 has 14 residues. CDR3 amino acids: CASSLEGITYEQYF. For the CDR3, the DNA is TGTGCCAGCAGCTTAGAAGGAATCACCTACGAGCAGTACTTC.

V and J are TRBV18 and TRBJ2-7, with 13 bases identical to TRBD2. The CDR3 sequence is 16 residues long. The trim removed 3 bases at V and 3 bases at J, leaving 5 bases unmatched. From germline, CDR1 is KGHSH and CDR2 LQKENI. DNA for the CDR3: TGTGCCAGCTCACCCCGAACTAGCGGGAGGGTCTACGAGCAGTACTTC. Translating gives CASSPRTSGRVYEQYF.

CDR3 region: CASSQGASVWETQYF. The CDR3 region has the DNA TGTGCCAGCAGCCAAGGGGCCTCGGTGTGGGAGACCCAGTACTTC. This chain uses TRBV14 with TRBJ2-5; D is unresolved. CDR3 length: 15 residues. Germline assignment: CDR1 SGHDN and CDR2 FVKESK. Trimming took 1 base from V and 5 from J, leaving 14 bases between them. Drawing the rest from reference TRBV14 and TRBJ2-5, the complete variable domain is EAGVTQFPSHSVIEKGQTVTLRCDPISGHDNLYWYRRVMGKEIKFLLHFVKESKQDESGMPNNRFLAERTGGTYSTLKVQPAELEDSGVYFCASSQGASVWETQYFGPGTRLLVL.

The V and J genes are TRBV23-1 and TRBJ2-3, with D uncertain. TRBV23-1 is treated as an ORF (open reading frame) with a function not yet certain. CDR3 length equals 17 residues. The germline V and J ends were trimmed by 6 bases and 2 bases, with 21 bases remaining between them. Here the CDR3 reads CASSHGRRTGYTDTQYF. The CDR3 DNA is TGCGCCAGCAGCCACGGCCGGCGGACCGGATACACAGATACGCAGTATTTT.

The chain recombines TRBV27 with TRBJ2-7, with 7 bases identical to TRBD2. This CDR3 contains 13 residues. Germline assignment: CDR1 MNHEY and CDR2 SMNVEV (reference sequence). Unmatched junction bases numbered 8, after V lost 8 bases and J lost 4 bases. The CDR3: CASGKRDLYEQYF. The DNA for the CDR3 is TGTGCCAGCGGTAAGCGGGACCTTTACGAGCAGTACTTC.

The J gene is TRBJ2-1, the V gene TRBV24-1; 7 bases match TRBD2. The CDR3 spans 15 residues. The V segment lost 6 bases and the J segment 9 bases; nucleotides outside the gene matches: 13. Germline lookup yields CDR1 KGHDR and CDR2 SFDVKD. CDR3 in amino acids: CATSQGQRGLGEQFF. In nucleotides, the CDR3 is TGTGCCACCAGTCAAGGTCAGCGGGGTCTTGGTGAGCAGTTCTTC.

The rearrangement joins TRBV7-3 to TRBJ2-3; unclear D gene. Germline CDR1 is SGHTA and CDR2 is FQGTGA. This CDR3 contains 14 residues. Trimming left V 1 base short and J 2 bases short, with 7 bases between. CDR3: CASSLRLPTDTQYF. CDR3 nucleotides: TGTGCCAGCAGCTTAAGACTTCCCACAGATACGCAGTATTTT.

Here the CDR3 reads CAIKIGRDHDEQYF. Here the CDR3 DNA reads TGTGCCATCAAGATAGGTCGGGACCACGACGAGCAGTACTTC. The rearrangement joins TRBV10-3 to TRBJ2-7, with D perhaps given as TRBD1 or TRBD2 (5 bases each). The CDR3 sequence is 14 residues long. V lost 7 bases to trimming and J lost 5 bases, with 18 bases between them. In germline, CDR1 is ENHRY, CDR2 SYGVKD.

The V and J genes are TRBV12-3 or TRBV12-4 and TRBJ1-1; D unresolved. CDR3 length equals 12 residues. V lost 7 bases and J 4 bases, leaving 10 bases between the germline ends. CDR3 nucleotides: TGTGCCAGCACCTTAGAGAGCACTGAAGCTTTCTTT. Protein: CASTLESTEAFF.

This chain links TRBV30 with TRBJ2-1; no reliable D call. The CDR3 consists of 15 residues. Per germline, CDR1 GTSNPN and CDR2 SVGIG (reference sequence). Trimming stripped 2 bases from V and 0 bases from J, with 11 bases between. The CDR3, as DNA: TGTGCCTGGAGTCTTGGGCTTGGCTCCTACAATGAGCAGTTCTTC. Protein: CAWSLGLGSYNEQFF.

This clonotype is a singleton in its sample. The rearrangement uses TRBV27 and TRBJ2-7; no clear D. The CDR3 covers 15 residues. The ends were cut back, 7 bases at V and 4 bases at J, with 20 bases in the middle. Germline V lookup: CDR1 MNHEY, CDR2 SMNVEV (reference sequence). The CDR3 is CASTQRVTSSYEQYF. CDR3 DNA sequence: TGTGCCAGCACCCAAAGGGTGACAAGTAGTTACGAGCAGTACTTC.